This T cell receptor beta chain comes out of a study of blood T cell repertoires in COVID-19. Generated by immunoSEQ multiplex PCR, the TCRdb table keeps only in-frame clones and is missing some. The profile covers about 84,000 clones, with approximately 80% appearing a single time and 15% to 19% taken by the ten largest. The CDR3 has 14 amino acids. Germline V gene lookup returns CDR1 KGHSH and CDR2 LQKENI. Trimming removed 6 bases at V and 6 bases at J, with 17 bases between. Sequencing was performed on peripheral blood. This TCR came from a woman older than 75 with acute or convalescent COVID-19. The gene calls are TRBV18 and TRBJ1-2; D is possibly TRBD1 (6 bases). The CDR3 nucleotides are TGTGCCAGCTCCGACCAGGGGAGTTTCAATGGCTACACCTTC. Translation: CASSDQGSFNGYTF.